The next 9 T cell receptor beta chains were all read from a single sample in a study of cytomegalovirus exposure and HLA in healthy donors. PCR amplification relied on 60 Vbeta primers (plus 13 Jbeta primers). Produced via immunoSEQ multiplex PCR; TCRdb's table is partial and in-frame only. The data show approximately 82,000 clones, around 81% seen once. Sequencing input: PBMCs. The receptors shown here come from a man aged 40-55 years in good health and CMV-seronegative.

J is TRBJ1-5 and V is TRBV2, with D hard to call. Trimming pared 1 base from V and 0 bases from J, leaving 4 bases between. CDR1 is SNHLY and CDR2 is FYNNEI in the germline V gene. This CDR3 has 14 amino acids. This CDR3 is CASSEDYSNQPQHF. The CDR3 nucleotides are TGTGCCAGCAGTGAAGACTATAGCAATCAGCCCCAGCATTTT.

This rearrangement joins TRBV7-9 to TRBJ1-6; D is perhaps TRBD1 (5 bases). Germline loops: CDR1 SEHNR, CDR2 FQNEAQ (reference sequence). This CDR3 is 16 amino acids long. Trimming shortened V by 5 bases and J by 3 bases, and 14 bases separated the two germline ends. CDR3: CASSDAGGDYNSPLHF. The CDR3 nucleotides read TGTGCCAGCAGCGACGCCGGGGGAGACTATAATTCACCCCTCCACTTT.

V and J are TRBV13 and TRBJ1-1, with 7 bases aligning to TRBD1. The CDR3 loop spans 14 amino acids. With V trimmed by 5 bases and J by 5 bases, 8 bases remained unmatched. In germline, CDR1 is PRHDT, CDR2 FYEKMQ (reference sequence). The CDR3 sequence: CASSLDRVITEAFF. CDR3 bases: TGTGCCAGCAGCCTCGACAGGGTTATTACTGAAGCTTTCTTT.

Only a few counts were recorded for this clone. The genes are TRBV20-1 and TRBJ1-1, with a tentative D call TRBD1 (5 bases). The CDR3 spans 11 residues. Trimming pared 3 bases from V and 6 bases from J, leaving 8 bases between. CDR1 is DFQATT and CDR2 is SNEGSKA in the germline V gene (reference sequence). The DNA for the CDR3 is TGCAGTGCTAGTGGGGGGGCTGAAGCTTTCTTT. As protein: CSASGGAEAFF.

The CDR3 DNA reads as TGCGCCAGCAGTGACAGGGACAGTCTCACAGATACGCAGTATTTT. This codes for CASSDRDSLTDTQYF. The chain combines TRBV10-2 with TRBJ2-3; 7 nucleotides line up with TRBD1. Germline CDR1 WSHSY, CDR2 SAAADI. After removal of 3 bases from V and 2 bases from J, the junction contained 5 bases not matched to a gene. The CDR3 contains 15 residues.

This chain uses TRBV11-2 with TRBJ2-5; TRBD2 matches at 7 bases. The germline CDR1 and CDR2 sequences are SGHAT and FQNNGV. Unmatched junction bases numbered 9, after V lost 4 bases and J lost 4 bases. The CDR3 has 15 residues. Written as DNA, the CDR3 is TGTGCCAGCAGCTACGGCAGCGGGACGTTAGAGACCCAGTACTTC. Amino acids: CASSYGSGTLETQYF.

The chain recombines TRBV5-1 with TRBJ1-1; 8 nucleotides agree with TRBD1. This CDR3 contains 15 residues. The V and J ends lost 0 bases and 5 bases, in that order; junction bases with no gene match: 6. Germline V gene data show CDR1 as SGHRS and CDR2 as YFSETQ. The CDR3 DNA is TGCGCCAGCAGCTTGGCAGGGGGCGGAAGGACTGAAGCTTTCTTT. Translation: CASSLAGGGRTEAFF.

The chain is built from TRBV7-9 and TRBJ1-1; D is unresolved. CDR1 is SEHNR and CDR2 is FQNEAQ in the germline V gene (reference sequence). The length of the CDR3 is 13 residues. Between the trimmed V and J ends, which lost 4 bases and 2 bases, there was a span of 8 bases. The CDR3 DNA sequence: TGTGCCAGCAGCTATACAGTTAACACTGAAGCTTTCTTT. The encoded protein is CASSYTVNTEAFF.

This CDR3 is CASNPPGGDEQFF. CDR3 sequence (DNA): TGCGCCAGCAACCCCCCCGGGGGAGATGAGCAGTTCTTC. The genes are TRBV5-1 and TRBJ2-1, with TRBD2 as a possible D gene (6 bases). The CDR3 sequence is 13 residues long. From germline, CDR1 is SGHRS and CDR2 YFSETQ. The germline V and J ends were trimmed by 6 bases and 8 bases, with 15 bases remaining between them.